This record looks at one T cell receptor (beta chain) sequence and its context. Mismatch with germline at one junction end may stem from a read error. There are 14 residues in the CDR3. The germline V gene has CDR1 MNHNY and CDR2 SVGAGI (reference sequence). Sequencing used immunoSEQ multiplex PCR; TCRdb keeps in-frame clones, though not all of them. Of about 270,000 clones in the sample, approximately 87% were seen once. This specimen belongs to a study of blood T cell repertoires in COVID-19. Study background: COVID-19 samples from acute and convalescent phases originated in the United States, Italy and Spain.

The genes are TRBV6-6 and TRBJ2-2; the D gene is possibly TRBD2 (5 bases). This TCR was sampled from a woman aged 25-40 years with COVID-19, enrolled during active disease. The specimen sequenced was peripheral blood. The CDR3 spells CASSSGEMTVELFF. CDR3 nucleotides: TGTGCCAGCAGTTCCGGGGAGATGACCGTGGAGCTGTTTTTT.